Listed here is a single T cell receptor (beta chain). This clone's antigen is unknown. No clone much larger than this one lies a single base away; base qualities are absent. The time point label for this specimen denotes: about 28 days (+/-7) after the second vaccine dose. AZD1222 recipients given second doses at about 4 weeks or at about 12 weeks were pooled, since spike-specific TCR depth and breadth were not found to differ between the two schedules. Vaccinee samples came from UK trials COV001 and COV002, including a single-blind randomized controlled phase 2/3 trial of AZD1222 (ChAdOx1 nCoV-19) in healthy adults. For TCRbeta chain sequencing, PBMC samples from trial participants were taken at day 0 and at day 28 after the second dose. The CDR3 regions of human TCRbeta chains were subjected to immunosequencing. In the authors' own workflow: TCRs in the repertoires were compared against a reference library of SARS-CoV-2-specific TCRs that had been generated with the MIRA antigen-specificity platform. Breadth was defined as the fraction of unique TCRs that were SARS-CoV-2-associated. Depth was defined as the fraction of total T cells that were SARS-CoV-2-associated. Using the MIRA data, every spike-specific TCR was mapped to the spike region that the TCR reacted to and assigned to either a CD4 or a CD8 class. Log10-transformed breadth and depth values were compared by one-way ANOVA with Sidak's multiple comparisons tests. TCRdb mirrors the immuneACCESS table, restricted to in-frame sequences. Some clones are absent from its copies; in checked studies, under half trace to an unresolved V gene, and the reason for the others is unknown. V and J calls and clone size follow that table, whereas D and trimming were derived from the DNA. The sample yields more than 85,000 clones; about nine tenths were counted once. Clones ranked in the top ten supply 16% of the sample.

The record originates from a study of T cell responses to AZD1222 COVID-19 vaccine (dated by TCRdb to 2020 to 2022). As for the study more broadly: TCR sequencing was performed for 230 to 250 trial participants, of whom 207 were given two doses of AZD1222 and 26 were given two doses of MenACWY control vaccine. Trial participants were enrolled by age into 18-55, 56-69 and 70-plus year subgroups, with around 150, 28 and 57 TCR-sequenced participants respectively. General study outcomes and caveats: Nearly half of unique spike-specific TCRs reportedly recognized epitopes outside regions mutated in the B.1.351 and B.1.1.7 variants. In the small 56-69-year group, the increase in depth fell short of significance, most likely because of low power. Most participants were white British and females outnumbered males, and the authors suggested that clonal diversity may have been underestimated. Conclusions about previously exposed vaccinees were limited because only a handful of AZD1222 recipients were SARS-CoV-2 seropositive at baseline. After two AZD1222 doses, both the breadth and the depth of spike-specific TCRs were significantly higher than at day 0 and than in MenACWY recipients. No day 14 peak-response samples were available, so repertoires were characterized only after the peak T cell response. The whole spike protein was spanned by vaccine-associated CD4 TCRs, and dominant responses were seen in regions 160-218 and 743-854.

Spanning cysteine to phenylalanine, the CDR3 consists of 16 amino acids. Only the CDR3 part of the read is kept: 48 bases, read in frame from the first base. As encoded in the germline V gene, CDR1 is MGHRA while CDR2 is YSYEKL. Here V drops 5 bases and J drops 7 bases, and the junction holds 11 bases not matched to any gene. The sample in question was peripheral blood, obtained 28 days after the second AZD1222 dose. The chain employs TRBV4-1 and TRBJ2-1; 10 nucleotides in the junction match TRBD2. The sequence came from an adult who received the AZD1222 COVID-19 vaccine. The encoded CDR3 is CASSKGETSGQNEQFF. DNA sequence: TGCGCCAGCAGCAAAGGGGAGACTAGCGGGCAAAATGAGCAGTTCTTC.